Each of the 17 T cell receptor beta chains below was sequenced from the same sample in a study of blood T cell repertoires in COVID-19 (dated by TCRdb to 2018 to 2020). The library was produced with the immunoSEQ multiplex PCR assay. What TCRdb holds here is the immuneACCESS table cut down to in-frame rearrangements. Part of the clones is not present; checked against another copy, under half of the missing clones reflect an unresolved V gene, and the others are unexplained. The sample contains about 270,000 clones, roughly nine tenths of them found a single time. The biggest ten clones account for 2% to 3% of the sample. The specimen was PBMCs or T cells enriched from blood (not recorded which). Source of these receptors: a woman in her late teens or twenties who had recovered from COVID-19.

The rearrangement links TRBV10-1 to TRBJ2-4; TRBD1 agrees at 8 bases. The CDR3 sequence is 14 residues long. The V gene's germline CDR1 is WNHNN and CDR2 SYGVQD (reference sequence). V lost 5 bases and J lost 7; bases outside the gene matches: 7. CDR3 nucleotides: TGCGCCAGCAGTTCAGGGGGCAGTGGGAACATTCAGTACTTC. It is translated as CASSSGGSGNIQYF.

The chain is built from TRBV5-4 and TRBJ1-4; the D is unclear. The CDR3 has 15 amino acids. The germline V gene encodes CDR1 SGHNT and CDR2 YYREEE (reference sequence). Trimming cost V 4 bases and J 8 bases, with 18 bases left between them. CDR3 in DNA: TGTGCCAGCAGCACGACGCCGGGGAGTGACGAAAAACTGTTTTTT. Translated: CASSTTPGSDEKLFF.

The rearrangement joins TRBV18 to TRBJ2-4; 9 bases map to TRBD2. The germline gives CDR1 KGHSH, CDR2 LQKENI. The V gene end was trimmed by 3 bases and the J gene end by 7 bases; junction bases not matched to a gene: 7. The CDR3 has 15 residues. The CDR3 coding sequence is TGTGCCAGCTCACCTCTGGGGCTAGCGGGGAACATTCAGTACTTC. Its translation is CASSPLGLAGNIQYF.

The chain uses TRBV6-5 and TRBJ1-1; no clear D gene. Germline V gene sequence: CDR1 MNHEY, CDR2 SVGAGI. The ends were cut back, 0 bases at V and 4 bases at J, with 15 bases in the middle. The CDR3 extends over 16 amino acids. The CDR3 DNA follows: TGTGCCAGCAGTTACTCGGGAGGAGGAGGGAGCACTGAAGCTTTCTTT. Protein: CASSYSGGGGSTEAFF.

DNA of the CDR3: TGTGCCAGCACTGTCCTCGCCGGGGGAAGTAGTGGCTACACCTTC. Encoded protein: CASTVLAGGSSGYTF. The V call is TRBV6-4, the J call TRBJ1-2; D possibly corresponds to TRBD1 (5 bases). The CDR3 spans 15 residues. Trimming pared 7 bases from V and 7 bases from J, leaving 22 bases between. CDR1 and CDR2 (germline): MRHNA, SNTAGT.

The chain links TRBV5-6 to TRBJ1-1; no reliable D call. This CDR3 comprises 16 residues. CDR1 and CDR2 from the germline V gene are SGHDT and YYEEEE. V was trimmed by 0 bases and J by 1 base, leaving 13 bases between them. CDR3 region: CASSLALTEWNTEAFF. Here the CDR3 DNA reads TGTGCCAGCAGCTTGGCCCTGACTGAATGGAACACTGAAGCTTTCTTT.

In this sample, this clone turned up once. V usage is TRBV7-9 and J usage is TRBJ1-1, with D hard to call. Germline V gene sequence: CDR1 SEHNR, CDR2 FQNEAQ (reference sequence). V lost 5 bases to trimming and J lost 5 bases, with 18 bases between them. The CDR3 is 15 amino acids. As DNA, the CDR3 is TGTGCCAGCAGCCCCATTACGGGCGGAGGGACTGAAGCTTTCTTT. This codes for CASSPITGGGTEAFF. The whole variable domain, filled in from reference TRBV7-9 and TRBJ1-1, reads DTGVSQNPRHKITKRGQNVTFRCDPISEHNRLYWYRQTLGQGPEFLTYFQNEAQLEKSRLLSDRFSAERPKGSFSTLEIQRTEQGDSAMYLCASSPITGGGTEAFFGQGTRLTVV.

As concerns this clone: The same CDR3 arises from other DNA sequences in this sample as well. V is TRBV2 and J is TRBJ1-4; 7 bases are a match to TRBD1. Germline loops: CDR1 SNHLY, CDR2 FYNNEI. Trimming took 8 bases from V and 4 from J; bases not matched to a gene: 1. The CDR3 is 12 amino acids. The CDR3 here is CASDRDNEKLFF. As DNA, the CDR3 is TGTGCCAGCGACAGGGATAATGAAAAACTGTTTTTT.

This chain links TRBV5-5 with TRBJ2-5; D call uncertain. The CDR3 consists of 13 residues. The V end was cut by 1 base, the J end by 2 bases, with 6 bases between. Germline CDR1 is SGHKS and CDR2 is YYEKEE (reference sequence). The CDR3 is CASSLNGQETQYF. CDR3 sequence (DNA): TGTGCCAGCAGCTTGAACGGTCAAGAGACCCAGTACTTC.

The chain is built from TRBV7-9 and TRBJ1-2; D is perhaps TRBD1 (5 bases). CDR3 length equals 14 residues. V was shortened by 5 bases and J by 2 bases, with 12 bases between the two germline ends. Germline assignment: CDR1 SEHNR and CDR2 FQNEAQ (reference sequence). The CDR3 loop reads CASSRRQGNYGYTF. The CDR3 bases are TGTGCCAGCAGCCGGCGGCAGGGCAACTATGGCTACACCTTC.

The chain combines TRBV9 with TRBJ2-7; a weak D match, TRBD1 (6 bases). Germline V CDR1 and CDR2: SGDLS, YYNGEE. Trimming took off 3 bases at V and 4 bases at J, with 11 bases between the two ends. This CDR3 is built from 13 residues. CDR3: CASSGTRGYEQYF. The CDR3 DNA follows: TGTGCCAGCAGCGGGACGAGGGGGTACGAGCAGTACTTC.

This clone was seen just once. The gene calls are TRBV2 and TRBJ1-2; D remains ambiguous. The CDR3 runs to 13 residues. The germline V gene has CDR1 SNHLY and CDR2 FYNNEI. V was cut by 4 bases and J by 5 bases, with 11 bases left in between. The CDR3 DNA reads TGTGCCAGCAGTGGGCAGTTGAGGTATGGCTACACCTTC. Protein product: CASSGQLRYGYTF.

Details on this clone: The same CDR3 arises from other DNA sequences in this sample as well. The CDR3 DNA reads as TGCGCCAGCAGCTTGGGAGGACTCTCCTACGAGCAGTACTTC. Its translation is CASSLGGLSYEQYF. The rearrangement uses TRBV5-1 and TRBJ2-7, with D tentatively TRBD2 (5 bases). The CDR3 covers 14 residues. Germline V CDR1 and CDR2: SGHRS, YFSETQ. V dropped 0 bases and J dropped 0 bases, with 7 bases sitting between them.

This rearrangement joins TRBV19 to TRBJ1-4; TRBD1 might be the D (5 bases). V lost 2 bases and J lost 5, with 12 bases in between. Germline V gene lookup returns CDR1 LNHDA and CDR2 SQIVND (reference sequence). This CDR3 is 15 amino acids long. CDR3 amino acids: CASSITGHPNEKLFF. The DNA for the CDR3 is TGTGCCAGTAGTATAACCGGACACCCCAATGAAAAACTGTTTTTT. Drawing the rest from reference TRBV19 and TRBJ1-4, the complete variable domain is DGGITQSPKYLFRKEGQNVTLSCEQNLNHDAMYWYRQDPGQGLRLIYYSQIVNDFQKGDIAEGYSVSREKKESFPLTVTSAQKNPTAFYLCASSITGHPNEKLFFGSGTQLSVL.

The rearrangement uses TRBV13 and TRBJ2-1, with D maybe TRBD1 (5 bases). Germline CDR1 PRHDT, CDR2 FYEKMQ (reference sequence). The CDR3 runs to 13 residues. V was clipped by 7 bases and J by 10 bases, with 17 bases between them. The CDR3, as DNA: TGTGCCAGCACCCGAAGGGGCCCGATGGAGCAGTTCTTC. Its protein is CASTRRGPMEQFF.

The chain carries TRBV19 and TRBJ1-2; possibly TRBD1 for D (6 bases). CDR1 and CDR2 (germline): LNHDA, SQIVND (reference sequence). The CDR3 runs to 14 residues. The V end lost 7 bases, the J end lost 4 bases, and 16 bases lay between the germline ends. The CDR3 DNA sequence: TGTGCCAGTATAGACAGGCCATTGGGCTATGGCTACACCTTC. Residues: CASIDRPLGYGYTF.

The rearrangement links TRBV12-5 to TRBJ2-3; 8 bases are shared with TRBD2. The CDR3 covers 13 residues. Germline V gene sequence: CDR1 LGHNT, CDR2 FRNRAP. J was trimmed by 1 base and V by 7 bases; bases with no gene match: 1. CDR3 in DNA: TGTGCTAGTGAACTAGCGGGCACAGATACGCAGTATTTT. Translation gives CASELAGTDTQYF.